This entry concerns a single TCR beta chain. Its antigen is undetermined. These data belong to a study of cytomegalovirus exposure and HLA in healthy donors. General study points: It was about 150 TCR beta chains that were listed as cytomegalovirus-associated.

The PCR ran on 60 Vbeta and 13 Jbeta primers. The authors' processing: Roughly 10 million shared chains were among approximately 80 million unique TCR beta chains counted in a later analysis. TCRdb keeps only in-frame clones here, not all; method: immunoSEQ multiplex PCR. The V and J calls and clone size come from that table; D and trimming were worked out from the DNA. This repertoire includes 40,000 to 50,000 clones. The CDR3 has 15 residues. V lost 10 bases, J lost 0 bases, and 10 bases stayed unmatched. CDR1 ENHRY and CDR2 SYGVKD come from the germline V gene. The TCR originated in a man aged 25-45 years in good health and CMV-seronegative. The chain combines TRBV10-3 with TRBJ1-1; 8 nucleotides agree with TRBD1. The sequenced material came from PBMCs. CDR3 in amino acids: CATVSGTGMNTEAFF. In DNA, the CDR3 is TGTGCCACCGTTTCCGGGACAGGAATGAACACTGAAGCTTTCTTT.